These T cell receptor beta chains were read from a single sample in a study of spatial heterogeneity in lung cancer. TCRdb ran MiXCR on the 5' RACE reads and lists one entry per CDR3 protein. The sample shows roughly 70,000 distinct CDR3 sequences, roughly 14% of them seen only once. The input for sequencing was PBMCs, taken at surgery. The receptors originated from a male donor with early-stage non-small cell lung cancer. Both conserved end residues are part of each CDR3. The D gene is left open where the match is weak. Clone size is not always given. Where it is, it says once, few, many or a class for expanded clones.

j_call	v_call	d_call	clone_size	cdr3_nt	cdr3_aa
TRBJ2-3	TRBV12-3/TRBV12-4	TRBD2	NA	TGTGCCAGCAGTTTAGGGACTAGCGGGAGCTCTATGGGAGATACGCAGTATTTT	CASSLGTSGSSMGDTQYF
TRBJ1-2	TRBV27	TRBD1	few	TGTGCCAGCAGTCGAGTGGGACAGGGCTATGGCTACACCTTC	CASSRVGQGYGYTF
TRBJ1-3	TRBV20-1	NA	few	TGCAGTGCTAGAGTAGGAGGGACCACCGGAAACACCATATATTTT	CSARVGGTTGNTIYF
TRBJ1-1	TRBV5-1	NA	NA	TGCGCCAGCAGCTTGCTGGGGGTCCCGGGCACTGAAGCTTTCTTT	CASSLLGVPGTEAFF
TRBJ2-2	TRBV10-3	TRBD2	many	TGTGCCATCAAGACTAGCGGGAACACCGGGGAGCTGTTTTTT	CAIKTSGNTGELFF
TRBJ2-1	TRBV6-6	NA	few	TGTGCCAGCACCCTAGACCGGTATGAGCAGTTCTTC	CASTLDRYEQFF
TRBJ2-7	TRBV7-9	TRBD1	once	TGTGCCAGCAGCCGTATCGGGACAGGGGTTATCTACGAGCAGTACTTC	CASSRIGTGVIYEQYF
TRBJ1-2	TRBV20-1	NA	many	TGCAGTGCTAGAGGGGAAGGGAACTATGGCTACACCTTC	CSARGEGNYGYTF
TRBJ2-7	TRBV18	NA	NA	TGTGCCAGCTCATTAGCCGGGGCCATCTCCTACGAGCAGTACTTC	CASSLAGAISYEQYF
TRBJ2-6	TRBV3-1	NA	NA	TGTGCCAGCAGTCGACCTCAGGACAGAATCTCTGGGGCCAACGTCCTGACTTTC	CASSRPQDRISGANVLTF
TRBJ2-2	TRBV6-5	NA	many	TGTGCCAGCAGTTACTCAAAAGGGGCGGAGACCGGGGAGCTGTTTTTT	CASSYSKGAETGELFF
TRBJ1-6	TRBV12-3/TRBV12-4	NA	few	TGTGCCAGCAGTCGTCAGGGTTCTTATAATTCACCCCTCCACTTT	CASSRQGSYNSPLHF
TRBJ1-4	TRBV14	TRBD1	NA	TGTGCCAGCAGGCGAGGACAGGGGGCCAATGAAAAACTGTTTTTT	CASRRGQGANEKLFF
TRBJ1-5	TRBV18	NA	NA	TGTGCCAGCTCACCAGAAAGGAGTAGCAATCAGCCCCAGCATTTT	CASSPERSSNQPQHF
TRBJ2-1	TRBV2	TRBD2	NA	TGTGCCAGCAGGTTACTAGCGGGACCATACAATGAGCAGTTCTTC	CASRLLAGPYNEQFF
TRBJ2-1	TRBV2	TRBD1	NA	TGTGCCAGCAGGGACCGACAGGGGGCGAGTGGGTTCTTC	CASRDRQGASGFF
TRBJ2-2	TRBV7-3	NA	NA	TGTGCCAGCAGCTTAACGGGCCAGATCGGGGAGCTGTTTTTT	CASSLTGQIGELFF
TRBJ2-2	TRBV6-2/TRBV6-3	TRBD2	NA	TGTGCCAGCATTCCCGGGGCGGGAGTAATCACCGGGGAGCTGTTTTTT	CASIPGAGVITGELFF
TRBJ2-3	TRBV10-3	NA	NA	TGTGCCATTTGCCGGGACGCCAAGCGCGATACGCAGTATTTT	CAICRDAKRDTQYF
TRBJ2-3	TRBV29-1	TRBD2	many	TGCAGCGTTGAACCGGGGACTAGCGGGGGTACGCAGTATTTT	CSVEPGTSGGTQYF
TRBJ1-5	TRBV20-1	NA	few	TGCAGTGCTGGCGGTGAGGGACAACTTAATCAGCCCCAGCATTTT	CSAGGEGQLNQPQHF
TRBJ1-2	TRBV12-3/TRBV12-4	NA	few	TGTGCCAGCAGAAAATCGGGACATTATGGCTACACCTTC	CASRKSGHYGYTF
TRBJ2-5	TRBV12-3/TRBV12-4	NA	many	TGTGCCAGCAGGCGGACAGCTCCCGAGACCCAGTACTTC	CASRRTAPETQYF
TRBJ1-3	TRBV4-1	NA	many	TGCGCCAGCAGCCAAAAGACCGGGACGGCGCCCATATATTTT	CASSQKTGTAPIYF
TRBJ2-5	TRBV5-1	NA	NA	TGCGCCAGCAGCAGTTCCGGGACACTCCAAGAGACCCAGTACTTC	CASSSSGTLQETQYF
TRBJ2-5	TRBV6-1	TRBD2	few	TGTGCCAGCCCGGGGGCGACTAGCGGGTTGGGAGAGACCCAGTACTTC	CASPGATSGLGETQYF
TRBJ1-6	TRBV7-2	NA	NA	TGTGCCAGCAGCGAATGGCCCCCAGGCTCACCCCTCCACTTT	CASSEWPPGSPLHF
TRBJ1-1	TRBV20-1	TRBD1	many	TGCAGTGCTTCCGGGGTCAACAGGGGACAAACTGAAGCTTTCTTT	CSASGVNRGQTEAFF
TRBJ2-7	TRBV3-1	TRBD1	many	TGTGCCAGCAGCCAAGTTGGGACAGGCAATTACGAGCAGTACTTC	CASSQVGTGNYEQYF
TRBJ2-7	TRBV29-1	NA	NA	TGCAGCACCCGGACGGACTACGAGCAGTACTTC	CSTRTDYEQYF
TRBJ2-7	TRBV9	TRBD2	few	TGTGCCAGCAGCTCCACTAGCGACTACGAGCAGTACTTC	CASSSTSDYEQYF
TRBJ2-1	TRBV5-1	NA	few	TGCGCCAGCAGCCCAGGGTCGGCCTACAATGAGCAGTTCTTC	CASSPGSAYNEQFF
TRBJ2-7	TRBV27	NA	NA	TGTGCCCCCAAAAGGCGGGACTCCTACGAGCAGTACTTC	CAPKRRDSYEQYF
TRBJ2-1	TRBV20-1	NA	few	TGCAGCGGGGACGGTAAAACAGGGAATGAGCAGTTCTTC	CSGDGKTGNEQFF
TRBJ2-2	TRBV4-3	TRBD1	many	TGCGCCAGCAGCCGACAGGGTACCGGGGAGCTGTTTTTT	CASSRQGTGELFF
TRBJ2-2	TRBV7-9	NA	NA	TGTGCCAGCAGCCCCCCCCCCGGGGAGCTGTTTTTT	CASSPPPGELFF
TRBJ1-1	TRBV29-1	NA	many	TGCAGCGTGGGGGGACAATTGAACACTGAAGCTTTCTTT	CSVGGQLNTEAFF
TRBJ2-5	TRBV5-1	NA	many	TGCGCCAGCAGCTTTCTCGGCGCAGGGGCGCAAGAGACCCAGTACTTC	CASSFLGAGAQETQYF
TRBJ2-2	TRBV29-1	NA	few	TGCAGCGTTGGTGTTGGGGACGGGGAGCTGTTTTTT	CSVGVGDGELFF
TRBJ1-1	TRBV10-2	NA	NA	TGCGCCAGCAGTGAGTGGGCGTCTGAAGCTTTCTTT	CASSEWASEAFF
TRBJ2-1	TRBV4-3	NA	many	TGCGCCAGCAGCCAATCCTGGGGGGGCTTGTATGAGCAGTTCTTC	CASSQSWGGLYEQFF
TRBJ2-7	TRBV5-1	NA	NA	TGCGCCAGAACCTTTGGTACCTACGAGCAGTACTTC	CARTFGTYEQYF
TRBJ1-1	TRBV10-3	NA	many	TGTGCCATCAAGGCAGGGATGAACACTGAAGCTTTCTTT	CAIKAGMNTEAFF
TRBJ2-1	TRBV19	NA	many	TGTGCCAGTAGTGGCTATTCGGAACATAAATACAATGAGCAGTTCTTC	CASSGYSEHKYNEQFF
TRBJ1-1	TRBV29-1	NA	many	TGCAGCGTTGAAGACAGGTTCACTGAAGCTTTCTTT	CSVEDRFTEAFF
TRBJ2-1	TRBV20-1	TRBD2	NA	TGCAGTGCTAGAAAGCCCTTTATGGGAGCGGGATACAATGAGCAGTTCTTC	CSARKPFMGAGYNEQFF
TRBJ1-1	TRBV27	NA	NA	TGTGCCAGCAGTTTATTATGGCAGGGGAAGACGAACACTGAAGCTTTCTTT	CASSLLWQGKTNTEAFF
TRBJ2-1	TRBV2	NA	few	TGTGCCAGCAGTAGGACAGCGTCCATGGATGAGCAGTTCTTC	CASSRTASMDEQFF
TRBJ2-5	TRBV6-1	NA	few	TGTGCCAGCTCCCCGGCAAGCCAAGAGACCCAGTACTTC	CASSPASQETQYF
TRBJ1-4	TRBV7-9	NA	many	TGTGCCAGCAGCTTAGGGGATGAAAAACTGTTTTTT	CASSLGDEKLFF
TRBJ2-1	TRBV4-1	TRBD2	few	TGCGCCAGCAGCCATCAATTGGTGCTAGCGGGAGGTCTTGAGCAGTTCTTC	CASSHQLVLAGGLEQFF
TRBJ2-1	TRBV4-3	NA	few	TGCGCCACTACCTCGGACTACCAGAGCTCCTACAATGAGCAGTTCTTC	CATTSDYQSSYNEQFF
TRBJ2-2	TRBV29-1	TRBD2	many	TGCAGCGTTGATGGGACTAGCGGCCCGAACACCGGGGAGCTGTTTTTT	CSVDGTSGPNTGELFF
TRBJ1-1	TRBV11-3	NA	NA	TGTGCCAGCAGCTCCCGGGGGAGTTACGACACTGAAGCTTTCTTT	CASSSRGSYDTEAFF
TRBJ2-1	TRBV20-1	NA	NA	TGCAGTGCCCCGACTAGATCTTCCAGAAATGAGCAGTTCTTC	CSAPTRSSRNEQFF